The T cell receptor (beta chain) described here comes from a study of early T cells in non-severe SARS-CoV-2 infection. Using its own MiXCR run on the 5' RACE reads, TCRdb lists one record per CDR3 protein. The table lists around 40,000 distinct CDR3 sequences, around 6.5% of them singletons. The sequence came from an adult who was a healthcare worker with PCR-confirmed SARS-CoV-2 infection or an uninfected control (not recorded which). Sample: whole blood, taken at baseline.

The CDR3 loop is CASSPSGPPALQYF. The CDR3 bases are TGTGCCAGCAGCCCGAGTGGCCCTCCTGCCCTTCAGTACTTC. The V and J genes are TRBV7-3 and TRBJ2-4; no clear D. Germline loops: CDR1 SGHTA, CDR2 FQGTGA. The CDR3 covers 14 residues. V was trimmed by 5 bases and J by 11 bases, leaving 19 bases between them.